This TCR beta chain was sequenced for a study of blood T cell repertoires in COVID-19 (TCRdb year 2020). About the investigation overall: Samples covering the acute and convalescent phases of COVID-19 were provided by collaborators in the United States, Italy and Spain. The prospective study material was composed of cDNA or gDNA derived from T cells, B-cell-depleted T cells, or PBMCs. The dataset comprised deeply sampled blood TCRbeta repertoires from subjects exposed to, actively infected with, or recovered from COVID-19. The repertoires were released in a freely available public database meant as a resource for research on the immune response to SARS-CoV-2. Samples were obtained from the ongoing ImmuneRACE study (first 160 participants) and from 950 to 1,500 subjects provided by 6 global collaborators. The sample metadata nearly always contained a de-identified subject ID, COVID-19 status, age in years and sex. Where available, HLA class I and class II types were obtained from metadata supplied by the sample provider rather than from assay-based typing. The paper as a whole reports these results and caveats: The amount of clinical and demographic metadata varied by source and participant and was provided uncurated.

From a lookup of the germline V gene (reference sequence), CDR1 and CDR2 are MNHEY and SMNVEV. Taken from cysteine to phenylalanine, the CDR3 has 15 residues. The only DNA kept is the CDR3, 45 bases in frame from the first base. Trimming accounts for 5 bases at V and 5 bases at J, while the number of junction bases matched to no gene is 9. The immunoSEQ Assay, a bias-controlled multiplex PCR, was used to amplify TCRbeta CDR3 regions from genomic DNA. As for the authors' bioinformatics: Within the assay, amplification of reference gene primers was used to estimate how many nucleated cells each sample contained. To quantify the absolute abundance of each unique TCRbeta CDR3 rearrangement, sequence reads were collapsed and filtered. For each sample, productive Simpson clonality was calculated as the square root of Simpson's diversity index over productive rearrangements. In TCRdb, the immuneACCESS table is reduced to in-frame sequences with V and J assigned. These tables do not hold every clone; where another copy was compared, an unresolved V gene accounts for under half, and the others remain unexplained. V, J and clone size reflect that table, while D and trimming were determined from the DNA. The sample records 150,000 to 200,000 clones, approximately 78% of which are singletons. Jointly, the top ten make up approximately 12% of the sample.

At one collaborating source in Seattle, patients were enrolled during active infection and were followed longitudinally through the course of disease. The collaborating institutions used their own protocols to collect whole blood in K2EDTA tubes. Collaborator samples were shipped for TCRbeta analysis as frozen whole blood, isolated PBMCs, or DNA extracted from either sample type. About this clone: The antigen it binds to is not known. Base-call qualities are not available, and no considerably larger clone is one nucleotide away.

Specimen: peripheral blood. This TCR derives from a woman of 80 years or more with COVID-19, enrolled during active disease. In this chain, TRBV27 is recombined with TRBJ2-1; 7 central nucleotides agree with TRBD1. Here is the DNA: TGTGCCAGCAGTCCTCGACGACAGGGCAACAATGAGCAGTTCTTC. Its translation reads: CASSPRRQGNNEQFF.